Listed here are 17 T cell receptor beta chains from one sample, sequenced in a study of T cells in Graves' hyperthyroidism and ophthalmopathy. The TCR beta CDR3 regions underwent amplification using RNA transcripts as the source. The primer set for the first-round RT-PCR of the TCR CDR3 was HTBI. One entry per CDR3 protein, called by TCRdb with MiXCR from the multiplex PCR reads. The sample comprises approximately 700,000 distinct CDR3 sequences, 16% of which are singletons, and around 8% rests with the top ten. Input material: blood. The receptors were gathered from a man between 18 and 35 years old with Graves' hyperthyroidism.

This clonotype was counted a few times. The chain joins TRBV15 to TRBJ2-1; D not certain. This CDR3 has 14 residues. Trimming stripped 6 bases from V and 5 bases from J, with 14 bases between. The V gene's germline CDR1 is LNHNV and CDR2 YYDKDF (reference sequence). The CDR3 nucleotides read TGTGCCACCAGGCGTCAGGCAAGGGACAATGAGCAGTTCTTC. Translation gives CATRRQARDNEQFF. Variable domain in full (rest from reference TRBV15 and TRBJ2-1): DAMVIQNPRYQVTQFGKPVTLSCSQTLNHNVMYWYQQKSSQAPKLLFHYYDKDFNNEADTPDNFQSRRPNTSFCFLDIRSPGLGDTAMYLCATRRQARDNEQFFGPGTRLTVL.

The V gene is TRBV20-1, the J gene TRBJ2-5, with D maybe TRBD1 (6 bases). The CDR3 spans 15 residues. The V end was cut by 2 bases, the J end by 0 bases, with 13 bases between. Germline-derived CDR1 and CDR2 are DFQATT and SNEGSKA (reference sequence). For the CDR3, the DNA is TGCAGTGCTAGACACAAGACAGGACACCAAGAGACCCAGTACTTC. Protein: CSARHKTGHQETQYF.

In its sample, this clonotype was seen a few times. The V gene is TRBV20-1, the J gene TRBJ2-2, with 9 nucleotides matching TRBD2. The CDR3 has 14 residues. V trimming: 4 bases; J trimming: 1 base; junction bases outside the gene matches: 1. The germline V gene encodes CDR1 DFQATT and CDR2 SNEGSKA (reference sequence). The CDR3 coding sequence is TGCAGTGCTATGACTAGCGGGAACACCGGGGAGCTGTTTTTT. Protein product: CSAMTSGNTGELFF.

This clonotype was recorded at least ten times. The gene calls are TRBV12-3 or TRBV12-4 and TRBJ1-2; 8 positions agree with TRBD1. The CDR3 covers 16 residues. The V gene end was trimmed by 6 bases and the J gene end by 2 bases; junction bases not matched to a gene: 11. CDR3 DNA: TGTGCCAGCAGCCCTAAGACAGGGGTGTTGAACTATGGCTACACCTTC. Encoded protein: CASSPKTGVLNYGYTF.

This clonotype was detected ten times or more. This chain links TRBV12-3 or TRBV12-4 with TRBJ1-5, with D possibly matching TRBD1 (6 bases). Trimming cost V 8 bases and J 2 bases, with 16 bases left between them. CDR3 length equals 15 residues. CDR3 bases: TGTGCCAGCCGAGAGGGGGGCGATGGCAATCAGCCCCAGCATTTT. It is translated as CASREGGDGNQPQHF.

Ten or more counts support this clonotype. CDR3 sequence (DNA): TGTGCCACCAGCGGAGGGGGGACAGGGGGAGATACGCAGTATTTT. Amino acid sequence: CATSGGGTGGDTQYF. V and J are TRBV15 and TRBJ2-3; TRBD1 aligns across 11 bases. Losses at the gene ends were 5 bases for V and 5 bases for J; bases not matched to a gene: 6. This CDR3 spans 15 amino acids. CDR1 is LNHNV and CDR2 is YYDKDF in the germline V gene (reference sequence).

In this sample, this clonotype turned up many times. The CDR3 sequence: CASSQVLGSEQYF. The CDR3 DNA reads as TGTGCCAGCAGCCAAGTTTTGGGAAGCGAGCAGTACTTC. The rearrangement links TRBV3-1 to TRBJ2-7; D is ambiguous. Germline lookup yields CDR1 LGHDT and CDR2 YNNKEL (reference sequence). Trimming cost V 1 base and J 6 bases, with 10 bases left between them. The CDR3 spans 13 residues.

This clonotype was detected only a few times. The rearrangement uses TRBV7-6 and TRBJ2-5, with D possibly matching TRBD2 (5 bases). Germline V gene lookup returns CDR1 SGHVS and CDR2 FNYEAQ. V gave up 5 bases and J gave up 2 bases, with 12 bases separating them. The CDR3 spans 14 residues. The CDR3 sequence: CASSPPWRQETQYF. The CDR3 DNA reads as TGTGCCAGCAGCCCTCCCTGGAGGCAAGAGACCCAGTACTTC.

This clonotype was seen many times. V is TRBV11-3 and J is TRBJ2-5; D unresolved. The CDR3 totals 13 residues. Per the germline V gene, CDR1 is SGHNT and CDR2 is YENEEA. The V end lost 4 bases, the J end lost 3 bases, and 9 bases lay between the germline ends. The CDR3 nucleotides are TGTGCCAGCAGCTCCCGGATTGAAGAGACCCAGTACTTC. As protein: CASSSRIEETQYF. Combining the CDR3 with reference TRBV11-3 and TRBJ2-5 gives the whole variable domain EAGVVQSPRYKIIEKKQPVAFWCNPISGHNTLYWYLQNLGQGPELLIRYENEEAVDDSQLPKDRFSAERLKGVDSTLKIQPAELGDSAVYLCASSSRIEETQYFGPGTRLLVL.

This clonotype was observed a handful of times. It is likely a read error, because the conserved phenylalanine at the end of the CDR3 is missing. The chain joins TRBV12-3 or TRBV12-4 to TRBJ2-5; 10 bases are a match to TRBD2. The CDR3 is 16 amino acids. V shed 5 bases, J shed 5 bases, and the junction held 11 bases outside the gene matches. The CDR3 coding sequence is TGTGCCAGCAGTCCCCATGGTAGCGGGAGGTTTGAGACCCAGTACCTC. Translating gives CASSPHGSGRFETQYL.

This clonotype has a count of ten or more. The chain links TRBV7-8 to TRBJ2-5; 9 nucleotides align to TRBD2. Germline CDR1 SGHVS, CDR2 FQNEAQ. CDR3 length: 16 residues. Trimming at V came to 2 bases and at J to 5 bases, leaving 9 bases not matched to a gene. CDR3 in DNA: TGTGCCAGCAGCTTACGGCTAGCGGGGATACAGGAGACCCAGTACTTC. Its translation: CASSLRLAGIQETQYF.

This clonotype was observed at least ten times. Written as DNA, the CDR3 is TGTGCCAGCAATCCAAAATGGGGGGCTGGCTACGAGCAGTACTTC. This sequence encodes CASNPKWGAGYEQYF. This chain joins TRBV28 and TRBJ2-7; D assignment may be TRBD1 or TRBD2 (6 bases each). The CDR3 extends over 15 amino acids. Germline V lookup: CDR1 MDHEN, CDR2 SYDVKM. Trimming took off 7 bases at V and 3 bases at J, with 19 bases between the two ends.

The chain combines TRBV4-1 with TRBJ2-7, with D perhaps being TRBD1 or TRBD2 (5 bases each). CDR3 length: 16 residues. Germline V lookup: CDR1 MGHRA, CDR2 YSYEKL. V was trimmed by 4 bases and J by 2 bases, leaving 18 bases between them. The CDR3 nucleotides are TGCGCCAGCAGCCGATCCCGGGCACGGGGCACCTACGAGCAGTACTTC. As protein: CASSRSRARGTYEQYF.

About this clonotype itself: The junction and the germline gene differ at one end; a read error may be behind it. V and J are TRBV18 and TRBJ2-7, with 8 bases that match TRBD2. Germline CDR1 reads KGHSH; CDR2 reads LQKENI. CDR3 length: 15 residues. The CDR3 loop reads CASSPQGGLDYGQYF. The CDR3 DNA is TGTGCCAGCTCACCTCAAGGGGGACTAGACTACGGGCAGTACTTC.

This sequence joins TRBV19 and TRBJ2-7, with 8 bases lining up with TRBD2. The CDR3 has 15 amino acids. Per germline, CDR1 LNHDA and CDR2 SQIVND (reference sequence). V shed 4 bases and J 0 bases; nucleotides not matched to a gene: 5. CDR3 coding DNA: TGTGCCAGTAGTAAACTAGCGGATAGCTCCTACGAGCAGTACTTC. This translates into CASSKLADSSYEQYF.

The sample holds many counts of this clonotype. The chain joins TRBV7-8 to TRBJ2-4, with 7 bases that match TRBD2. CDR1 SGHVS and CDR2 FQNEAQ come from the germline V gene. The ends lost 5 bases at V and 0 bases at J; junction bases unmatched: 4. The CDR3 length is 15 residues. DNA for the CDR3: TGTGCCAGCAGCCGGGGGGATGTAGCCAAAAACATTCAGTACTTC. It codes for CASSRGDVAKNIQYF. Using reference TRBV7-8 and TRBJ2-4 for the parts outside the CDR3, the full variable domain is GAGVSQSPRYKVAKRGQDVALRCDPISGHVSLFWYQQALGQGPEFLTYFQNEAQLDKSGLPSDRFFAERPEGSVSTLKIQRTQQEDSAVYLCASSRGDVAKNIQYFGAGTRLSVL.

This sequence joins TRBV4-1 and TRBJ2-5, with 9 bases identical to TRBD1. This CDR3 spans 15 amino acids. Germline-derived CDR1 and CDR2 are MGHRA and YSYEKL. With V trimmed by 2 bases and J by 6 bases, 7 bases remained unmatched. The CDR3 DNA follows: TGCGCCAGCAGCCAACCGGGGACAGGGAAGAAGACCCAGTACTTC. It codes for CASSQPGTGKKTQYF.